The 2 T cell receptor beta chains below all came from one sample that was sequenced in a study of monozygotic twins with inflammatory bowel disease. TCRdb reprocessed the 5' RACE reads and keeps a single row for each CDR3 protein, giving no DNA. This table holds nearly 450,000 distinct CDR3 sequences. The sequenced sample consisted of blood. The receptors were sampled from a human donor with ulcerative colitis or Crohn's disease, or a healthy co-twin of an affected twin (not recorded which).

The rearrangement links TRBV29-1 to TRBJ2-1; TCRdb reports TRBD2, a call that lacks DNA to check it against. The CDR3 runs to 20 residues. The germline gives CDR1 SQVTM, CDR2 ANQGSEA. The CDR3 reads CSVEDLFWAPDQRVYNEQFF.

This chain joins TRBV7-2 and TRBJ1-1; TCRdb returns TRBD1, unconfirmable since there is no DNA. The CDR3 runs to 17 residues. The germline gives CDR1 SGHTA, CDR2 FQGNSA. CDR3 in amino acids: CASRSWSGAPMNTEAFF.